Here is one T cell receptor (beta chain) with its context. The antigen is unknown. The source of the sample is a study of PD-L1 blockade in urothelial cancer. For the study at large: Blood samples contained a median about 150,000 T cells. General study findings and limits: Enhanced expansion of tumor-associated blood clones at 3 weeks characterized durable-benefit patients.

Method: immunoSEQ multiplex PCR; TCRdb's copy keeps in-frame clones and lacks some. The sample has some 40,000 clones, over 75% seen once. Here the sequenced sample was PBMCs, taken around atezolizumab (anti-PD-L1) treatment. This clonotype was sampled from a man in his fifties or sixties with urothelial cancer.

DNA of the CDR3: TGTGCCAGCAGCTTGTATCTAGCGGGGGGTATGTTCAGCAATCAGCCCCAGCATTTT. Protein sequence: CASSLYLAGGMFSNQPQHF. The chain uses TRBV5-5 and TRBJ1-5, with a possible D match to TRBD1 (5 bases). CDR1 and CDR2 from the germline V gene are SGHKS and YYEKEE (reference sequence). The CDR3 totals 19 residues. V was cut by 1 base and J by 1 base, with 21 bases left in between. The entire variable domain, with the rest obtained from reference TRBV5-5 and TRBJ1-5, is as follows: DAGVTQSPTHLIKTRGQQVTLRCSPISGHKSVSWYQQVLGQGPQFIFQYYEKEERGRGNFPDRFSARQFPNYSSELNVNALLLGDSALYLCASSLYLAGGMFSNQPQHFGDGTRLSIL.